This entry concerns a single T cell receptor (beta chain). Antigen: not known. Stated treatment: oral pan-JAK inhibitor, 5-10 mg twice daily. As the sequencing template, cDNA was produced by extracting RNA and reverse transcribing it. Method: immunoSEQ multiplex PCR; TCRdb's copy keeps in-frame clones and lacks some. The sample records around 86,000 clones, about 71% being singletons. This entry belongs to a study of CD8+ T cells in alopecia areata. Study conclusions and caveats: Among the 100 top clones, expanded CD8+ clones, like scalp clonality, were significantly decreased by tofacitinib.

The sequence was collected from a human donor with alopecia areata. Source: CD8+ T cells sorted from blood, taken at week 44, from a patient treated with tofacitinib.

CDR3 nucleotides: TGTGCCAGCAGTTTTGTTGGGGATACGCAGTATTTT. It yields the protein CASSFVGDTQYF. The J gene is TRBJ2-3, the V gene TRBV27; no reliable D call. V was trimmed by 3 bases and J by 6 bases, leaving 7 bases between them. This CDR3 spans 12 amino acids. Germline lookup yields CDR1 MNHEY and CDR2 SMNVEV (reference sequence).